A selection of T cell receptor beta chains follows, all from one sample in a study of control samples from healthy donors and cancer patients. TCRdb's table, derived via immunoSEQ multiplex PCR, lists solely in-frame clones and lacks some. The sample holds some 130,000 clones, 88% seen once. The sequencing input was blood. The receptor source for this set is a woman aged 25-40 years in good health. Each CDR3 is given with its conserved first and last residue. D genes are given only for firm matches. Part of the rows lack a size; the others show once, few, many or a class for expanded clones.

TRBV5-1	TRBJ2-7	.	.	TGCGCCAGCAGCTTGGGCGGGGCCGGGTACTACGAGCAGTACTTC	CASSLGGAGYYEQYF
TRBV5-4	TRBJ2-2	.	TRBD1	TGTGCCAGCAGCTTGGGGGGACAGGGGTACACCGGGGAGCTGTTTTTT	CASSLGGQGYTGELFF
TRBV30	TRBJ1-3	once	.	TGTGCCTGGAGCTGGGGAAACACCATATATTTT	CAWSWGNTIYF
TRBV28	TRBJ2-1	.	.	TGTGCCAGCAGTTTGCCTCCCGTGCAGCAGTTCTTC	CASSLPPVQQFF
TRBV16	TRBJ2-1	.	.	TGTGCCAGCAGCCAACAGGGGGGACAGCTTAACGATGAGCAGTTCTTC	CASSQQGGQLNDEQFF
TRBV6-6	TRBJ1-2	.	.	.	CASSYGFGTGAF
TRBV28	TRBJ2-5	.	TRBD2	TGTGCCAGCAGCCTTAGCGGGATTGAAAAGACCCAGTACTTC	CASSLSGIEKTQYF
TRBV6-2/TRBV6-3	TRBJ1-4	.	.	TGTGCCAGCAGTCGGGTCGGGGGTGTGGATGAAAAACTGTTTTTT	CASSRVGGVDEKLFF
TRBV2	TRBJ2-1	.	.	TGTGCCAGCAGTGCTAGCGAGAGTCAGTACAATGAGCAGTTCTTC	CASSASESQYNEQFF
TRBV11-3	TRBJ2-5	.	.	TGTGCCAGCAGCAAAGACCGGGGCCTTGAGACCCAGTACTTC	CASSKDRGLETQYF
TRBV5-1	TRBJ1-1	once	.	TGCGCCAGCAGCTTGGAGGAGATGAACACTGAAGCTTTCTTT	CASSLEEMNTEAFF
TRBV10-3	TRBJ1-3	.	.	TGTGCCATCAGTGAGTCGGTGCAGGGAAACACCATATATTTT	CAISESVQGNTIYF
TRBV6-6	TRBJ1-5	.	.	TGTGCCAGCAGTCCGTTAAGACAGGCGTATAGCAATCAGCCCCAGCATTTT	CASSPLRQAYSNQPQHF
TRBV27	TRBJ1-1	.	.	TGTGCCAGCAGTTTACGCCTGGATGGGGCTGAAGCTTTCTTT	CASSLRLDGAEAFF
TRBV27	TRBJ2-3	once	.	TGTGCCAGCAGTTTCAACGCTGGGACAGATACGCAGTATTTT	CASSFNAGTDTQYF
TRBV11-2	TRBJ1-4	.	.	TGTGCCAGCAGCTTAGTTTTAGCGCCTAATGAAAAACTGTTTTTT	CASSLVLAPNEKLFF
TRBV19	TRBJ2-1	.	TRBD2	TGTGCCAGTAGTATGGACTCTGGCGGGAGCCCAAGGAATGAGCAGTTCTTC	CASSMDSGGSPRNEQFF
TRBV4-1	TRBJ1-5	.	.	TGCGCCAGCAGCCAAGAAAGGTCTCAGCCCCAGCATTTT	CASSQERSQPQHF
TRBV29-1	TRBJ2-3	.	.	TGCAGCGTTGAAAGCCAGGGGCGGACAGATACGCAGTATTTT	CSVESQGRTDTQYF
TRBV7-8	TRBJ1-5	few	.	TGTGCCAGCAGCTTCGGGGGATTAAGCAATCAGCCCCAGCATTTT	CASSFGGLSNQPQHF